This T cell receptor beta chain originates from a study of regulatory T cells in long-lasting Graves disease. Study summary: A definition of persistent Graves' disease required over 5 years of antithyroid drugs plus positive TSH receptor antibodies.

Study results and limitations: Persistent disease samples used TRBV28, TRBJ1-2 and TRBJ2-5 preferentially.

Germline CDR1 is MNHEY and CDR2 is SVGEGT. This CDR3 contains 16 residues. V gave up 2 bases and J gave up 2 bases, with 16 bases separating them. Indicated time point: persistent/refractory GD, antithyroid drugs over 5 years with positive TRAb. Generation of the TCR library employed RNA extracted from PBMCs. The EDTA tubes were filled with roughly 10 milliliters of drawn peripheral blood. Remarks on this clonotype: The target antigen is unknown.

HTBI primers from iRepertoire and Arm-PCR of CDR3 regions yielded the TCR beta libraries. Each CDR3 protein gets one entry after TCRdb re-called the multiplex PCR reads with MiXCR. The repertoire has over 450,000 distinct CDR3 sequences, roughly 21% of them found once; the top ten carry 7.1%. The chain recombines TRBV6-2 or TRBV6-3 with TRBJ2-7, with D possibly being TRBD2 (5 bases). The TCR sequence derives from a female donor with Graves disease. The sequencing used peripheral blood mononuclear cells (PBMCs), collected when the disease was refractory, from a patient treated with antithyroid drugs. For the CDR3, the DNA is TGTGCCAGCAGTTACCTGACCCCCTGGAGGACCTACGAGCAGTACTTC. Translated: CASSYLTPWRTYEQYF.